This T cell receptor (beta chain) is drawn from a study of T cell clones after liver transplantation. As for the study in general: A pre-transplant mixed lymphocyte reaction with TCRbeta sequencing defined graft-donor-reactive clones followed in post-transplant blood. Blood was drawn pre-transplant, before withdrawal, and after full or failed withdrawal.

The assay was immunoSEQ multiplex PCR, and TCRdb's table has in-frame clones only and misses some. In the table there are tens of thousands of clones, approximately 82% of which are singletons. Deletions cut 0 bases from V and 1 base from J, with 7 bases between. The CDR3 length is 16 residues. The germline V gene encodes CDR1 MNHEY and CDR2 SVGAGI. The sequence derives from a human patient who received a liver transplant. The T cells may partly be graft donor cells. The chain recombines TRBV6-5 with TRBJ2-6, with unresolved D. Sequencing was performed on CD4+ T cells from blood, taken at the 22-month timepoint. The CDR3 DNA is TGTGCCAGCAGTTACTCACACGGTTCTGGGGCCAACGTCCTGACTTTC. Translated: CASSYSHGSGANVLTF.